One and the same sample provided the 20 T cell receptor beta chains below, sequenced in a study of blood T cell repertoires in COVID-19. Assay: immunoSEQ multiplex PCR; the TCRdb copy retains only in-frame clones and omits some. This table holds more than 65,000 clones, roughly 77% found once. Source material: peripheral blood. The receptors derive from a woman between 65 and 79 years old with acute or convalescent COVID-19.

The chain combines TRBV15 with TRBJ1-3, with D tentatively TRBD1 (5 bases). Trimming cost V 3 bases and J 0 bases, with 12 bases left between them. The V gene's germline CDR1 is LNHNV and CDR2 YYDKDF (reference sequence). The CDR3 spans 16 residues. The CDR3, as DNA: TGTGCCACCAGCAGGGGAGGACACGTCTCTGGAAACACCATATATTTT. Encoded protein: CATSRGGHVSGNTIYF.

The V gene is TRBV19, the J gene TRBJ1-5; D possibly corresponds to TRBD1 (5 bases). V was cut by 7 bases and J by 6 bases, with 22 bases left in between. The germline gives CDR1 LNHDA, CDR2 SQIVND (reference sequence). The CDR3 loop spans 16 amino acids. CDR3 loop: CASTPQRDWRPQPQHF. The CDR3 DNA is TGTGCCAGTACCCCGCAGAGGGACTGGCGACCTCAGCCCCAGCATTTT.

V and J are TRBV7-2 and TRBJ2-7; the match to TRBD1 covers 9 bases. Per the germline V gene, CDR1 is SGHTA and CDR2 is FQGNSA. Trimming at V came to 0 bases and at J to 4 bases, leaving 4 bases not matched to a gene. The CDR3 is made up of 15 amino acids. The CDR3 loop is CASSLASTGGYEQYF. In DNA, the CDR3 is TGTGCCAGCAGCTTAGCATCGACAGGGGGTTACGAGCAGTACTTC.

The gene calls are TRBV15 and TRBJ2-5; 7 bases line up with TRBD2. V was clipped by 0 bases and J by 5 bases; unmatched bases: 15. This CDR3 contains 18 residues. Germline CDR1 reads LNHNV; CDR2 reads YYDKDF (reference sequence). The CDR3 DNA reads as TGTGCCACCAGCAGAGATCCGGGTCCGGGAGGTACCGGGGAGACCCAGTACTTC. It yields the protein CATSRDPGPGGTGETQYF.

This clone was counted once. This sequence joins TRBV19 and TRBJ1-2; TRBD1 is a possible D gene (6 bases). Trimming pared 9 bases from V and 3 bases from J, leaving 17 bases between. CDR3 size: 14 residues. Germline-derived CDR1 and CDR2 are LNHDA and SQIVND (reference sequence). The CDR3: CASRSSGVYYGYTF. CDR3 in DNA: TGTGCCAGCAGATCTTCAGGGGTTTACTATGGCTACACCTTC.

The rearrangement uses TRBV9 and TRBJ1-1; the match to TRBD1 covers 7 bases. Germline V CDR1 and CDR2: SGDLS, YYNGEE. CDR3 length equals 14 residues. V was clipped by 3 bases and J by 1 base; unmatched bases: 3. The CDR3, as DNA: TGTGCCAGCAGCGGACAGGGTGGGAACACTGAAGCTTTCTTT. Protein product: CASSGQGGNTEAFF.

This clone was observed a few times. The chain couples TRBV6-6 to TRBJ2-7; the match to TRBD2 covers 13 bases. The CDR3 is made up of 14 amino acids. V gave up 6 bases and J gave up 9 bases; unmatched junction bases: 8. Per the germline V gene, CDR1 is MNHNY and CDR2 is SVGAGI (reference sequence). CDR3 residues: CASSPGTSGIRQYF. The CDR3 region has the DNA TGTGCCAGCAGCCCGGGGACTAGCGGGATTAGGCAGTACTTC.

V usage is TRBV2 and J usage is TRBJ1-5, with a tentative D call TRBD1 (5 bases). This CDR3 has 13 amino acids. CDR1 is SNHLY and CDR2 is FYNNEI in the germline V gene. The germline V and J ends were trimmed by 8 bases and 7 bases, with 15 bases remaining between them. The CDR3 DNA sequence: TGTGCCAGCGGCGTCAGGGATTTACAGCCCCAGCATTTT. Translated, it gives CASGVRDLQPQHF.

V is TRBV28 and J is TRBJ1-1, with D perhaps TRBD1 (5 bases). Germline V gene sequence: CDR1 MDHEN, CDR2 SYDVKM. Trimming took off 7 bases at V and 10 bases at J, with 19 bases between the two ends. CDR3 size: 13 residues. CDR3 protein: CASINSGGLVAFF. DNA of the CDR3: TGTGCCAGCATTAACTCGGGGGGACTGGTAGCTTTCTTT. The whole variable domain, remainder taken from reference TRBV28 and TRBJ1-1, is DVKVTQSSRYLVKRTGEKVFLECVQDMDHENMFWYRQDPGLGLRLIYFSYDVKMKEKGDIPEGYSVSREKKERFSLILESASTNQTSMYLCASINSGGLVAFFGQGTRLTVV.

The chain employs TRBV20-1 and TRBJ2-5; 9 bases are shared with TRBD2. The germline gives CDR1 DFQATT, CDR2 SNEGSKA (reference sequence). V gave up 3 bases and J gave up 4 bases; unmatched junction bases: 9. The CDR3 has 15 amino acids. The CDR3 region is CSASIPGGGAETQYF. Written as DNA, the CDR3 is TGCAGTGCTAGTATTCCCGGCGGGGGGGCAGAGACCCAGTACTTC.

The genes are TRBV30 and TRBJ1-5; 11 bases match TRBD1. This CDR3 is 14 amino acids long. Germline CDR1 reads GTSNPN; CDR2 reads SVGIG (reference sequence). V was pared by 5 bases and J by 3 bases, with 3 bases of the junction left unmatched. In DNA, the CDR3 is TGTGCCTGGCGGGACAGGGGGACCAATCAGCCCCAGCATTTT. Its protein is CAWRDRGTNQPQHF. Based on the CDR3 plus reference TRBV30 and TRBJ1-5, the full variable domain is SQTIHQWPATLVQPVGSPLSLECTVEGTSNPNLYWYRQAAGRGLQLLFYSVGIGQISSEVPQNLSASRPQDRQFILSSKKLLLSDSGFYLCAWRDRGTNQPQHFGDGTRLSIL.

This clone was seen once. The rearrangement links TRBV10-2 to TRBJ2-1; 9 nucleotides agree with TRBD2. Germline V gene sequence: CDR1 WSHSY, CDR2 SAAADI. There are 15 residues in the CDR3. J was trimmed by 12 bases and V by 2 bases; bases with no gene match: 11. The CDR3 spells CASSEMAGGPRGQFF. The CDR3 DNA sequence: TGCGCCAGCAGTGAGATGGCGGGAGGGCCACGCGGGCAGTTCTTC.

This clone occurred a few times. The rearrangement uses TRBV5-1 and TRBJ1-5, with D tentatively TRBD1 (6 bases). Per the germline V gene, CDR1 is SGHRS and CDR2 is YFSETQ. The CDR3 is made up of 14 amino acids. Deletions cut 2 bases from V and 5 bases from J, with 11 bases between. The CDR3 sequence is CASSLFPGDQPQHF. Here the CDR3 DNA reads TGCGCCAGCAGCTTATTCCCAGGGGATCAGCCCCAGCATTTT.

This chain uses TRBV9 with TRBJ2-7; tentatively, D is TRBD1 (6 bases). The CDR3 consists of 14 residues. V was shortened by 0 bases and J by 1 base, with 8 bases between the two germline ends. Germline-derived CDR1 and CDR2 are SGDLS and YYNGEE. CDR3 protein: CASSVEGGSYEQYF. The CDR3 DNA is TGTGCCAGCAGCGTAGAAGGGGGTTCCTACGAGCAGTACTTC.

The CDR3 spells CATSGAGQGAYGYTF. The CDR3 nucleotides are TGTGCCACCAGTGGGGCGGGGCAGGGCGCTTATGGCTACACCTTC. The chain uses TRBV24-1 and TRBJ1-2; a weak D match, TRBD1 (5 bases). V gave up 5 bases and J gave up 5 bases, with 17 bases separating them. Germline V gives CDR1 KGHDR, CDR2 SFDVKD. The CDR3 contains 15 residues.

This chain's CDR3 is CASSLDHGRTGGYTF. As DNA, the CDR3 is TGTGCCAGCAGCTTAGATCACGGCCGCACAGGTGGCTACACCTTC. The chain recombines TRBV7-6 with TRBJ1-2; D perhaps matches TRBD1 (5 bases). From germline, CDR1 is SGHVS and CDR2 FNYEAQ. The CDR3 has 15 residues. Trimming left V 1 base short and J 7 bases short, with 16 bases between.

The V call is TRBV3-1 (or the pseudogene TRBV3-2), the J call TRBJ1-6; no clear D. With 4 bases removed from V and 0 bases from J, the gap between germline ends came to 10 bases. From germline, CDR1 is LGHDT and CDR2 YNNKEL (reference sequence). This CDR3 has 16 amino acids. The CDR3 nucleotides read TGTGCCAGCAGCCTCGTCTCGGGCTCCTATAATTCACCCCTCCACTTT. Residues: CASSLVSGSYNSPLHF.

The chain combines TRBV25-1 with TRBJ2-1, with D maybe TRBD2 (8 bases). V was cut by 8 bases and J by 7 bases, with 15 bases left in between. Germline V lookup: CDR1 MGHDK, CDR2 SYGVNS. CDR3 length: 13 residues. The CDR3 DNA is TGTGCCAGCGAAGGGGGCGGGGGGAATGAGCAGTTCTTC. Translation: CASEGGGGNEQFF.

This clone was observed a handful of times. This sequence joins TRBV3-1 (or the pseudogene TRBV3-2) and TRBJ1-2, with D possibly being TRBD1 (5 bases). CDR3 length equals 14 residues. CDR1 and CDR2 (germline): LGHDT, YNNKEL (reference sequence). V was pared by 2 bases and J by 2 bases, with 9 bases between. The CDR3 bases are TGTGCCAGCAGCCAATCGACAGTCAACTATGGCTACACCTTC. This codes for CASSQSTVNYGYTF.

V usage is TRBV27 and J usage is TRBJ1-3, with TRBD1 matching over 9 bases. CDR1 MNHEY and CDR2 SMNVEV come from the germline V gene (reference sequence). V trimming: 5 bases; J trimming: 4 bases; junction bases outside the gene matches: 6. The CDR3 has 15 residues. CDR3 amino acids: CASSGGTGRGNTIYF. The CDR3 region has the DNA TGTGCCAGCAGTGGTGGGACAGGGCGCGGAAACACCATATATTTT.